This TCR beta chain was profiled in a study of blood T cell repertoires in COVID-19. Looking at the study overall: Material from acute and convalescent COVID-19 was sourced from the United States, Italy and Spain.

Authors' methods: Nucleated cell number was recorded as an estimate derived from reference gene primer amplification. The repertoire was sequenced with immunoSEQ multiplex PCR; TCRdb's copy has only in-frame clones and lacks some. V and J calls and clone size come straight from that table; D and trimming were deduced from the DNA. This table has approximately 70,000 clones, 91% appearing once. Germline V gene data show CDR1 as LNHDA and CDR2 as SQIVND (reference sequence). This CDR3 spans 12 amino acids. Losses at the gene ends were 7 bases for V and 5 bases for J; bases not matched to a gene: 5. This clone was picked up a small number of times.

The gene calls are TRBV19 and TRBJ2-7, with 7 bases matching TRBD1. Sequencing was carried out using peripheral blood. The sequence derives from a man aged 50 to 60 with COVID-19, enrolled during active disease. CDR3 DNA sequence: TGTGCCAGTAACGACAGGGATCACGAGCAGTACTTC. Its protein product is CASNDRDHEQYF.